This T cell receptor (beta chain) was obtained from a study of immune cell composition in non-small cell lung cancer. Here immunoSEQ multiplex PCR was the method, and the copy in TCRdb shows in-frame clones only, minus some. The data contain about 3,600 clones, roughly 76% of them singletons. Normal lung was sampled as far from the tumour as possible, at least 3 cm. In this sample, this clone turned up a few times. Germline lookup yields CDR1 SGHRS and CDR2 YFSETQ. V was clipped by 4 bases and J by 4 bases; unmatched bases: 8. This CDR3 region has 15 residues. The V call is TRBV5-1, the J call TRBJ1-5; 7 bases are shared with TRBD1. The source material was non-adjacent lung tissue. The receptor comes from a human donor with non-small cell lung cancer. CDR3 DNA: TGCGCCAGCAGCCCCTCGGGACAGCAGAATCAGCCCCAGCATTTT. Amino acids: CASSPSGQQNQPQHF.